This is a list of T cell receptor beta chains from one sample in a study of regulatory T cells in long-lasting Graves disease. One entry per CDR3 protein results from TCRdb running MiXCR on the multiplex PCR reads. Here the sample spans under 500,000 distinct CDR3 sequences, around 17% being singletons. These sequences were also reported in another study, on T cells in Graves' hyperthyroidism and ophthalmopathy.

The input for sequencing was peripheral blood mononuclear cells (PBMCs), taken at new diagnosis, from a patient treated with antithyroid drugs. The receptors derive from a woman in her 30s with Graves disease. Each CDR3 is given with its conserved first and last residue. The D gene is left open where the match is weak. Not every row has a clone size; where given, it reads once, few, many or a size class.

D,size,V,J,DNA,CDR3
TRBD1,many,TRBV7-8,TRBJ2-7,TGTGCCAGCAGTCCGACAGGGCTAAGTCACGAGCAGTACTTC,CASSPTGLSHEQYF
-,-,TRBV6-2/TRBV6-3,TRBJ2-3,TGTGCCAGCAGTTCAACCGGGTTTGTTAGCACAGATACGCAGTATTTT,CASSSTGFVSTDTQYF
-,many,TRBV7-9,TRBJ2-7,TGTGCCAGCAGCTTAAGTCCCCGAGACTACGAGCAGTACTTC,CASSLSPRDYEQYF
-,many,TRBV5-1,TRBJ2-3,TGCGCCAGCAGCCCTCCAGGGATCGGTACGCAGTATTTT,CASSPPGIGTQYF
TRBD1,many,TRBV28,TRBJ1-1,TGTGCCATGAAACAGGGGGCGAACACTGAAGCTTTCTTT,CAMKQGANTEAFF
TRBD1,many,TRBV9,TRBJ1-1,TGTGCCAGCAGCGCAGGGGGGTATGCCACTGAAGCTTTCTTT,CASSAGGYATEAFF
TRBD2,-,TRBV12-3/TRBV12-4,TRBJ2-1,TGTGCCAGCAGTTTAGCGCTGACTAGCGGGAGTAATGAGCAGTTCTTC,CASSLALTSGSNEQFF
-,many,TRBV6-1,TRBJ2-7,TGTGCCAGCAGCGCAAGGGGGAGAGGGTTTTCTTACGAGCAGTACTTC,CASSARGRGFSYEQYF
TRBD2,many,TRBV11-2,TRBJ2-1,TGTGCCAGCAGCCCGAGCGGGAGTGGGCTTGAGCAGTTCTTC,CASSPSGSGLEQFF
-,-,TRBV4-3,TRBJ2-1,TGCGCCAGCAGCCTGCGCATAGGGGTTGCCTACAATGAGCAGTTCTTC,CASSLRIGVAYNEQFF
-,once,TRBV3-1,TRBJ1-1,TGTGCCAGCAGCCAAGCAGCGGGAGGCACTGAAGCTTTCTTT,CASSQAAGGTEAFF
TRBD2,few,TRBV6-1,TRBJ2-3,TGTGCCAGCAGATTAATAGCGGGAGGTCTCAATAATACGCAGTATTTT,CASRLIAGGLNNTQYF
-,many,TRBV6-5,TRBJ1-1,TGTGCCAGCAGTTACTCTGGTAGGCCTGAAGCTTTCTTT,CASSYSGRPEAFF
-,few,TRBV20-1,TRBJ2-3,TGCAGTGCTAGAGATATTGCTTCAGGAGATACGCAGTATTTT,CSARDIASGDTQYF
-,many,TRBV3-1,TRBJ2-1,TGTGCCAGCAGCCAAGAAACCGGAAATTCGGTCTTC,CASSQETGNSVF
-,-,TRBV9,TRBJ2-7,TGTGCCAGCAGCGTAGGTGACAGCCCCTACGAGCAGTACTTC,CASSVGDSPYEQYF
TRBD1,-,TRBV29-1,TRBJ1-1,TGCAGCGTTGATCCCGGGACAGGTGTGAGCACTGAAGCTTTCTTT,CSVDPGTGVSTEAFF
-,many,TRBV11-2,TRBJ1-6,TGTGCCAGCAGCTTAGAGAAGGGTTCACCCCTCCACTTT,CASSLEKGSPLHF
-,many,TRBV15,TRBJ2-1,TGTGCCACCAGCAGCCCCAAAACCGCGGACAATGAGCAGTTCTTC,CATSSPKTADNEQFF
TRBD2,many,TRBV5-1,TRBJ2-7,TGCGCCAGCAGCCTTCCCGCTTCCGGGGGGGAGAACTACTTC,CASSLPASGGENYF
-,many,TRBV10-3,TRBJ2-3,TGTGCCATCTCCTTAGCGTCTAGCACAGATACGCAGTATTTT,CAISLASSTDTQYF
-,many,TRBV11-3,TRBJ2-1,TGTGCCAGCAGCTCGAGACAACAGGGCTACAATGAGCAGTTCTTC,CASSSRQQGYNEQFF
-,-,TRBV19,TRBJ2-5,TGTGCCAGTAGTAATGGGAGTCTGAAGGAGACCCAGTACTTC,CASSNGSLKETQYF
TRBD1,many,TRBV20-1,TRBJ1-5,TGCAGTGCTAGTATTGGGACAGCACATCAGCCCCAGCATTTT,CSASIGTAHQPQHF
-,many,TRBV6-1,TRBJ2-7,TGTGCCAGCAGTGAAGGGGCCCTACGCGAGCAGTACTTC,CASSEGALREQYF
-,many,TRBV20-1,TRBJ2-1,TGCAGTGCTAGTGATGGATACAATGAGCAGTTCTTC,CSASDGYNEQFF
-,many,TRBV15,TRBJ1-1,TGTGCCACCACTGCGTGGAGGGCGAACACTGAAGCTTTCTTT,CATTAWRANTEAFF
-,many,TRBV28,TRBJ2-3,TGTGCCAGCAGCTCTCGCCGGGTCCCCCCCGTCGATACGCAGTATTTT,CASSSRRVPPVDTQYF